This T cell receptor (beta chain) appears in the sequencing data of a study of T-cell reconstitution after alpha-beta-depleted transplantation in children. Germline CDR1 SGHRS, CDR2 YFSETQ. The V and J ends lost 0 bases and 6 bases, in that order; junction bases with no gene match: 21. The length of the CDR3 is 19 residues. This clonotype was detected only a few times. Antigen unknown. Study-wide results and caveats: After transplant, at about two months, alpha-beta T cells were reportedly derived from several hundred expanded graft clones.

Unique molecular identifiers were incorporated when the TCRbeta library was constructed. Each CDR3 protein gets one entry after TCRdb re-called the PCR reads with MiXCR. This table has a few hundred thousand distinct CDR3 sequences, roughly 25% appearing once. The rearrangement joins TRBV5-1 to TRBJ2-7; 7 positions agree with TRBD1. Source: PBMCs, taken before TCRalphabeta/CD19-depleted stem cell transplant. This TCR was recovered from a girl aged 2-10 years with Fanconi anemia, due to receive a stem cell transplant. The CDR3 DNA follows: TGCGCCAGCAGCTTGGGGACGGCAGGGACAGCAACCCACCCCGGCGAGCAGTACTTC. This codes for CASSLGTAGTATHPGEQYF.